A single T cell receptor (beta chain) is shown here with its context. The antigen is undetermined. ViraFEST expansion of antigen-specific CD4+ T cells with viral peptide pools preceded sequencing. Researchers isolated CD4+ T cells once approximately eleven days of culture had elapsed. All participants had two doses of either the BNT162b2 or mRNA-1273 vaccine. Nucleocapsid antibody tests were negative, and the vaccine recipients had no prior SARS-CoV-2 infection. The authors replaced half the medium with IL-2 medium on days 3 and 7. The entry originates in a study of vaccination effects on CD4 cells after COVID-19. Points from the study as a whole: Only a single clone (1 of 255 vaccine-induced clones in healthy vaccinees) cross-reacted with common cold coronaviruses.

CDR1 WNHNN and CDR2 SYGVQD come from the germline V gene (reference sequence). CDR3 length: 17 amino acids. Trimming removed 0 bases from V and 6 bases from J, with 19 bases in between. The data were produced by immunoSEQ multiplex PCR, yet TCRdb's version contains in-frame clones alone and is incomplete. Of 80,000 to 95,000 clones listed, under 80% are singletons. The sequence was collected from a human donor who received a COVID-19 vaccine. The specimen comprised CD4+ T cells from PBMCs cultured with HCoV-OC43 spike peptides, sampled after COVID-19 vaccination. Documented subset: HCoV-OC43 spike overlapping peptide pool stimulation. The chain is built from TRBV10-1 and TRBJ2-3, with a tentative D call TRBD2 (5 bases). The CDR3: CASSESKGAGFSDTQYF. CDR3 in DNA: TGCGCCAGCAGTGAGTCGAAGGGAGCTGGGTTCTCCGATACGCAGTATTTT.